This TCR beta chain emerged from a study of blood T cell repertoires in COVID-19. In the study overall: Sample material is recorded as cDNA or gDNA derived from T cells, B-cell-depleted T cells, or PBMCs.

The CDR3 sequence is 16 residues long. V was pared by 6 bases and J by 3 bases, with 7 bases of the junction left unmatched. Germline V gives CDR1 SNHLY, CDR2 FYNNEI. The assay was immunoSEQ multiplex PCR, and TCRdb's table has in-frame clones only and misses some. The sample has hundreds of thousands of clones, 90% seen once. The study recruited people aged roughly 18 to 100 years across under 25 US areas. Participants' own reports of clinical history determined their cohort assignment. The V gene is TRBV2, the J gene TRBJ2-2; 10 bases match TRBD2. This clonotype was obtained from a man aged 50 to 60 who had been exposed to COVID-19. Source material: PBMCs or T cells enriched from blood (not recorded which). CDR3 region: CASRDLAGADTGELFF. The CDR3 DNA follows: TGTGCCAGCAGGGACCTAGCGGGAGCGGACACCGGGGAGCTGTTTTTT.